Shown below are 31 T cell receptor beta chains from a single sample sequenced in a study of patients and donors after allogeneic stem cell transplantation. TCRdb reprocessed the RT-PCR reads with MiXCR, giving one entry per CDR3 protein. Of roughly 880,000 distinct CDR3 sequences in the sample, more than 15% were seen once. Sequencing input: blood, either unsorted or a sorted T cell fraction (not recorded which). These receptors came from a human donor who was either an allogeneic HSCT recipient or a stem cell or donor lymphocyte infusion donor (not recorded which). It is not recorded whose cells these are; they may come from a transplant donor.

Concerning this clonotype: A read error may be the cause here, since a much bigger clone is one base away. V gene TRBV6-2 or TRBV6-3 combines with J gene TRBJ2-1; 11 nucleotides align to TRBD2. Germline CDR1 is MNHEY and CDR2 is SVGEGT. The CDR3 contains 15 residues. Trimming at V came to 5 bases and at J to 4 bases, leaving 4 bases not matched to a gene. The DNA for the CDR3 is TGTGCCAGCAGTACGGGACTAGCGGCTTACAATGAGCAGTTCTTC. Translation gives CASSTGLAAYNEQFF.

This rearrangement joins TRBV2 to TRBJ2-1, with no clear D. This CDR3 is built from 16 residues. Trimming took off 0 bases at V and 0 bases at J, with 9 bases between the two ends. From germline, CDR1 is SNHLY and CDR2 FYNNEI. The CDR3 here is CASSEALGYSYNEQFF. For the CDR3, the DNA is TGTGCCAGCAGTGAAGCTTTGGGGTACTCCTACAATGAGCAGTTCTTC.

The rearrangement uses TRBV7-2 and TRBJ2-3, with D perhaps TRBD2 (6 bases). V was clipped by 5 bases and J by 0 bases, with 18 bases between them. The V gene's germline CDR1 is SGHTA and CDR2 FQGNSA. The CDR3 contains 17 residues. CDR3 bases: TGTGCCAGCAGCCCACTCCCCGGGGGAATGAGCACAGATACGCAGTATTTT. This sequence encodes CASSPLPGGMSTDTQYF.

The DNA of the CDR3 is TGTGCCAGCAGCCAGCCGAGATTTAGGGGAGATGAGCAGTTCTTC. Translated: CASSQPRFRGDEQFF. This chain joins TRBV4-2 and TRBJ2-1, with D tentatively TRBD1 or TRBD2 (5 bases each). The V end was cut by 3 bases, the J end by 8 bases, with 17 bases between. The CDR3 covers 15 residues. Germline V gene lookup returns CDR1 LGHNA and CDR2 YNFKEQ.

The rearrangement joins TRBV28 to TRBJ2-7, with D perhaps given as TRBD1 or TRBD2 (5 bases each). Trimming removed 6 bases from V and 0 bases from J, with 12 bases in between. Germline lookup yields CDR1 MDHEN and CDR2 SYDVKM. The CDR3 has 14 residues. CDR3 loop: CASRPGTVSYEQYF. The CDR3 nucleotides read TGTGCCAGCAGGCCCGGGACGGTCTCCTACGAGCAGTACTTC.

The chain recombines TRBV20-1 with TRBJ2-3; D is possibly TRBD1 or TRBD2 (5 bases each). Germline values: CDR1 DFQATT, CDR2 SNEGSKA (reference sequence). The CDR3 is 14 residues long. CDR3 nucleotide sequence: TGCACCCGAGGGACCCGGGGTTCCACAGATACGCAGTATTTT. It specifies CTRGTRGSTDTQYF.

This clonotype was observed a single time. DNA for the CDR3: TGCAGTGCTAGGGAGGCCCCTCTCCGGGAGACCCAGTACTTC. Protein product: CSAREAPLRETQYF. V usage is TRBV20-1 and J usage is TRBJ2-5; weak D call: TRBD2 (5 bases). Deletions cut 3 bases from V and 5 bases from J, with 16 bases between. Germline CDR1 DFQATT, CDR2 SNEGSKA (reference sequence). The length of the CDR3 is 14 residues.

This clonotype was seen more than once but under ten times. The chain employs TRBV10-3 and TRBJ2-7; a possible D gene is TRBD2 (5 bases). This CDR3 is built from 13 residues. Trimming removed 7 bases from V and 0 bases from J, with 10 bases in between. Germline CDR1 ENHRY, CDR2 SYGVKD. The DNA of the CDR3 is TGTGCCATCATGGCGGGCAGCTCCTACGAGCAGTACTTC. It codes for CAIMAGSSYEQYF.

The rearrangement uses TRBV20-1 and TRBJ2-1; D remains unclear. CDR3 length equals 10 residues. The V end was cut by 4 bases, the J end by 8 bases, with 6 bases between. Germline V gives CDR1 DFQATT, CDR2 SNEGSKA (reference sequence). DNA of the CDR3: TGCAGTGCTACAAAGGATGAGCAGTTCTTC. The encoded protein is CSATKDEQFF.

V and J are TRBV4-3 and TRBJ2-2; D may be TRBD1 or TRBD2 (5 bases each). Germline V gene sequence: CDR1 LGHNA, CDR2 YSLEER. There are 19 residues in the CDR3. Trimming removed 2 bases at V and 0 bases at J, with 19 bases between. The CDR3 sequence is CASSQWGPETTSNTGELFF. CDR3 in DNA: TGCGCCAGCAGCCAATGGGGACCCGAGACAACATCGAACACCGGGGAGCTGTTTTTT.

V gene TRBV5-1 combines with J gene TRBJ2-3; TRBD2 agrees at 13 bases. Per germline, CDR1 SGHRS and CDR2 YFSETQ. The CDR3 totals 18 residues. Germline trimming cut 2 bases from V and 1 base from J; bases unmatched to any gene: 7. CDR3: CASSLRSGTSGGTDTQYF. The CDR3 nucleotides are TGCGCCAGCAGCTTAAGGTCGGGGACTAGCGGGGGCACAGATACGCAGTATTTT.

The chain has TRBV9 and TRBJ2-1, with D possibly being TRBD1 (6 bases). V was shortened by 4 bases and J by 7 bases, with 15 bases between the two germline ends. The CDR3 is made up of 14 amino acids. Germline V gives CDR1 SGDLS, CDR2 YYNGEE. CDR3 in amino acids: CASSLGAIGNEQFF. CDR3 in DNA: TGTGCCAGCAGCCTGGGGGCTATAGGGAATGAGCAGTTCTTC. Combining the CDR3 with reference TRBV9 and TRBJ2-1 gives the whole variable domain DSGVTQTPKHLITATGQRVTLRCSPRSGDLSVYWYQQSLDQGLQFLIQYYNGEERAKGNILERFSAQQFPDLHSELNLSSLELGDSALYFCASSLGAIGNEQFFGPGTRLTVL.

CDR3 DNA: TGTGCCACCAGTGCTCTCGGGGGCCTCACAGATACGCAGTATTTT. The encoded protein is CATSALGGLTDTQYF. The chain couples TRBV24-1 to TRBJ2-3; D is possibly TRBD1 or TRBD2 (6 bases each). There are 15 residues in the CDR3. The germline V gene encodes CDR1 KGHDR and CDR2 SFDVKD. V was trimmed by 5 bases and J by 2 bases, leaving 13 bases between them.

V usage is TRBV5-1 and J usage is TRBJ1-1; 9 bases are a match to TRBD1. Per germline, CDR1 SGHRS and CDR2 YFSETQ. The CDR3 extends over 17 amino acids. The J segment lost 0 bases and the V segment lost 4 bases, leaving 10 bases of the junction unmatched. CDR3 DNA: TGCGCCAGCAGCGCAGGACAGGGGAGAACCATGAACACTGAAGCTTTCTTT. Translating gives CASSAGQGRTMNTEAFF.

The CDR3 is CASSQGPGGDTEAFF. The CDR3 nucleotides are TGCGCCAGCAGCCAGGGGCCGGGGGGTGACACTGAAGCTTTCTTT. The genes are TRBV4-3 and TRBJ1-1, with D possibly TRBD1 on 5 matching bases. The CDR3 length is 15 residues. Germline assignment: CDR1 LGHNA and CDR2 YSLEER. The V end lost 3 bases, the J end lost 3 bases, and 14 bases lay between the germline ends.

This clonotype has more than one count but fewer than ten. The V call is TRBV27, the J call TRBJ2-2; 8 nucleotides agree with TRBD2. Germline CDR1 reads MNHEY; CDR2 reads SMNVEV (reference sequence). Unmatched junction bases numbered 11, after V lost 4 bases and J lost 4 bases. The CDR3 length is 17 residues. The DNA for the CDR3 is TGTGCCAGCAGTTACACCTCGGGGGGGGCGGTCACCGGGGAGCTGTTTTTT. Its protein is CASSYTSGGAVTGELFF.

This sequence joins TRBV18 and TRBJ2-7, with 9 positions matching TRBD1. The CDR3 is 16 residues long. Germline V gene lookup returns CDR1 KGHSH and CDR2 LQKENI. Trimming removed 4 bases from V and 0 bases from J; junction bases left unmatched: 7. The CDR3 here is CASSRPGTGLSYEQYF. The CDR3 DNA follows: TGTGCCAGCTCACGACCCGGGACAGGGCTCTCCTACGAGCAGTACTTC. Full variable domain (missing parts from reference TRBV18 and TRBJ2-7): NAGVMQNPRHLVRRRGQEARLRCSPMKGHSHVYWYRQLPEEGLKFMVYLQKENIIDESGMPKERFSAEFPKEGPSILRIQQVVRGDSAAYFCASSRPGTGLSYEQYFGPGTRLTVT.

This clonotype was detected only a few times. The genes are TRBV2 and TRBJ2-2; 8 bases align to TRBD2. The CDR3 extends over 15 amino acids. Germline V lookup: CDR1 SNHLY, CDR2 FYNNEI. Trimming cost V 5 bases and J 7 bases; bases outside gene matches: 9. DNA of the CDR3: TGTGCCAGCAGTTCCAGCGGGAGAGGGAACGGGGAGCTGTTTTTT. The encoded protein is CASSSSGRGNGELFF.

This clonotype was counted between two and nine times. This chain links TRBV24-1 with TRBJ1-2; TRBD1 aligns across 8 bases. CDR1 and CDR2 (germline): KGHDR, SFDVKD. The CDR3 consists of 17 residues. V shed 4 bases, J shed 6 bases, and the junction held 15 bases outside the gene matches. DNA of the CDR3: TGTGCCACCAGTGACCCCTCGACAGGGGAGGCCTATCATGGCTACACCTTC. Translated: CATSDPSTGEAYHGYTF.

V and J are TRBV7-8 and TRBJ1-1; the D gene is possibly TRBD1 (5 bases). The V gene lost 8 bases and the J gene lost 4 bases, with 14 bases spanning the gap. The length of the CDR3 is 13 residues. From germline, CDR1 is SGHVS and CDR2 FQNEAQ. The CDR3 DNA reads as TGTGCCAGCGCAGGGCGCGGGGGCACTGAAGCTTTCTTT. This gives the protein CASAGRGGTEAFF.

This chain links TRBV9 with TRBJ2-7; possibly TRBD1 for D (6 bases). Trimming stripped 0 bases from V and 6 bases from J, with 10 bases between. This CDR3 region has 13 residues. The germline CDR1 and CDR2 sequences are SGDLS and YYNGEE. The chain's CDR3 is CASSVDRVGEQYF. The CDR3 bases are TGTGCCAGCAGCGTAGACAGGGTCGGCGAGCAGTACTTC. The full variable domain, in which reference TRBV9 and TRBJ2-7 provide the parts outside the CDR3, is DSGVTQTPKHLITATGQRVTLRCSPRSGDLSVYWYQQSLDQGLQFLIQYYNGEERAKGNILERFSAQQFPDLHSELNLSSLELGDSALYFCASSVDRVGEQYFGPGTRLTVT.

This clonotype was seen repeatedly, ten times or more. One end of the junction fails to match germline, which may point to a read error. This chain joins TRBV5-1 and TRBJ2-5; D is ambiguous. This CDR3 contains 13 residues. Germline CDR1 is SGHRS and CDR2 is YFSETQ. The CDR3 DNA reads TGTGCCAGCAGTTTAGATTCTCGGGAGACCCAGTACTTC. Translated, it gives CASSLDSRETQYF.

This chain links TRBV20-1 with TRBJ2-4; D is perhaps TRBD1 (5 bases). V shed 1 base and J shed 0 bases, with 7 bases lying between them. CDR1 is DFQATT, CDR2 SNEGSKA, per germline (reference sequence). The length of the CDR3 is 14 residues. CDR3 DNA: TGCAGTGCTAGAGGACAGCTAGCCAAAAACATTCAGTACTTC. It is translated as CSARGQLAKNIQYF.

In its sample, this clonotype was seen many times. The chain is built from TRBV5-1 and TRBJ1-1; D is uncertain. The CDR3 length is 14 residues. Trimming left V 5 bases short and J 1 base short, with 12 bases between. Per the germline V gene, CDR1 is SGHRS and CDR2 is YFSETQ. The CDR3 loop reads CASRNPTGNTEAFF. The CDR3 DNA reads TGCGCCAGCAGAAACCCGACGGGGAACACTGAAGCTTTCTTT.

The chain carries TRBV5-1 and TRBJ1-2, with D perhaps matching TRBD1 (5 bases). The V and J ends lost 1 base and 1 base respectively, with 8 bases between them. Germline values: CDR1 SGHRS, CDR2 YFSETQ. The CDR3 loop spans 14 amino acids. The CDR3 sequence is CASSLRGLNYGYTF. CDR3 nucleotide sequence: TGCGCCAGCAGCTTGAGGGGCCTTAACTATGGCTACACCTTC.

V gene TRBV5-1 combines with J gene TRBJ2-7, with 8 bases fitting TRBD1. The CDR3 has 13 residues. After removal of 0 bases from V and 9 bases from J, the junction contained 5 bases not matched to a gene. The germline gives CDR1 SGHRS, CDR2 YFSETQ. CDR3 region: CASSLVGQGGQYF. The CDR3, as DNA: TGCGCCAGCAGCTTGGTCGGACAGGGCGGGCAGTACTTC.

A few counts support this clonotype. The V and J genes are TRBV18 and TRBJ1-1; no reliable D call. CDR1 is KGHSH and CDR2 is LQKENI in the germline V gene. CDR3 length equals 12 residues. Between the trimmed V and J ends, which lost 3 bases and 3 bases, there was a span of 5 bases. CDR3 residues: CASSPKDTEAFF. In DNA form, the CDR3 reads TGTGCCAGCTCACCGAAGGACACTGAAGCTTTCTTT.

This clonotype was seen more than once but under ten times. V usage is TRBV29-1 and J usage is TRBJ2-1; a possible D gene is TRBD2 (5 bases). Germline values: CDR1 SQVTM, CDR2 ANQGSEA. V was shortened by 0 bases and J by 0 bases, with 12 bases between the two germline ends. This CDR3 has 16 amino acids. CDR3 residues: CSVEDLGESSYNEQFF. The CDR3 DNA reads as TGCAGCGTTGAAGATCTCGGGGAGAGCTCCTACAATGAGCAGTTCTTC.

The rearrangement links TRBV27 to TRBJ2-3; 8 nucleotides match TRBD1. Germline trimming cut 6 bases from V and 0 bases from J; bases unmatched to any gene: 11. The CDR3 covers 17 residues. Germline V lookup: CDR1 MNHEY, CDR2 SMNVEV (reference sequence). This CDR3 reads CASRIRGRGASTDTQYF. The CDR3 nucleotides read TGTGCCAGCAGGATCAGGGGGCGAGGGGCTAGCACAGATACGCAGTATTTT.

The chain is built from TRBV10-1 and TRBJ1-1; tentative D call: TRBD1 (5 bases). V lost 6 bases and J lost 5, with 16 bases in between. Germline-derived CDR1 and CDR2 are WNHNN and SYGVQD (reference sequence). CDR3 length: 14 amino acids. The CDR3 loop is CASSCWGRETEAFF. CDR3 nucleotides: TGCGCCAGCAGCTGCTGGGGGAGGGAGACTGAAGCTTTCTTT.

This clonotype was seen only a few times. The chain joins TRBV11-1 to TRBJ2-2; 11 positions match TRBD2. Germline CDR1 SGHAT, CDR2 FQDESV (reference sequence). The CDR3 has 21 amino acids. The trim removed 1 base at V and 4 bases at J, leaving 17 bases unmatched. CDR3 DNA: TGTGCCAGCAGCTTAGTCCCACTTACTAGCGGGAGAACGAGGAGCACCGGGGAGCTGTTTTTT. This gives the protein CASSLVPLTSGRTRSTGELFF.